The 6 T cell receptor beta chains given below trace back to one sample, sequenced in a study of cytomegalovirus exposure and HLA in healthy donors. Primers for the PCR totalled 60 Vbeta and 13 Jbeta. Sequencing was performed with immunoSEQ multiplex PCR; in TCRdb, only in-frame clones are kept and a portion is missing. The sample gives around 200,000 clones, 75% to 85% of which show up once; 1.4% is in the top ten. The source material was PBMCs. Source of these receptors: a girl aged 10 to 17 in good health and CMV-seronegative.

The V gene is TRBV6-1, the J gene TRBJ2-7; D is possibly TRBD1 (6 bases). The CDR3 has 15 residues. CDR1 and CDR2 from the germline V gene are MNHNS and SASEGT. The V end lost 1 base, the J end lost 3 bases, and 13 bases lay between the germline ends. The CDR3 is CASSEVNRDLYEQYF. CDR3 nucleotide sequence: TGTGCCAGCAGTGAAGTAAACAGGGACCTCTACGAGCAGTACTTC.

The chain recombines TRBV9 with TRBJ2-7; D perhaps matches TRBD1 (6 bases). The CDR3 sequence is 14 residues long. The germline V gene encodes CDR1 SGDLS and CDR2 YYNGEE. V lost 3 bases and J 2 bases, leaving 12 bases between the germline ends. The CDR3 DNA reads TGTGCCAGCAGCGCCCAGGGACAAACCTACGAGCAGTACTTC. Translation gives CASSAQGQTYEQYF.

The chain employs TRBV27 and TRBJ2-5; weak D call: TRBD1 (5 bases). The CDR3 contains 13 residues. Germline values: CDR1 MNHEY, CDR2 SMNVEV (reference sequence). Trimming removed 3 bases at V and 3 bases at J, with 8 bases between. CDR3 DNA: TGTGCCAGCAGTTTTGGCAGGGAAGAGACCCAGTACTTC. Translation: CASSFGREETQYF.

A single count supports this clone. The genes are TRBV7-2 and TRBJ1-4; D gene uncertain. The CDR3 has 15 residues. With 1 base removed from V and 0 bases from J, the gap between germline ends came to 6 bases. Germline-derived CDR1 and CDR2 are SGHTA and FQGNSA. Here the CDR3 reads CASSLGYSTNEKLFF. DNA for the CDR3: TGTGCCAGCAGCTTAGGATACTCAACTAATGAAAAACTGTTTTTT.

The chain carries TRBV7-2 and TRBJ2-5; tentatively, D is TRBD2 (5 bases). Matching the DNA end better, TRBJ2-7 makes the J call doubtful. The CDR3 is made up of 17 amino acids. Germline assignment: CDR1 SGHTA and CDR2 FQGNSA. CDR3 nucleotide sequence: TGTGCCAGCAGCTTCACTAGGCAATCTGACATCGCCTACGAGCAGTACTTC. It specifies CASSFTRQSDIAYEQYF.

This chain joins TRBV14 and TRBJ1-4, with a weak D call TRBD1 (5 bases). This CDR3 has 15 residues. Germline V CDR1 and CDR2: SGHDN, FVKESK. Trimming took off 4 bases at V and 0 bases at J, with 9 bases between the two ends. The CDR3 nucleotides are TGTGCCAGCAGCCTCATGACAGCAACTAATGAAAAACTGTTTTTT. Protein sequence: CASSLMTATNEKLFF.